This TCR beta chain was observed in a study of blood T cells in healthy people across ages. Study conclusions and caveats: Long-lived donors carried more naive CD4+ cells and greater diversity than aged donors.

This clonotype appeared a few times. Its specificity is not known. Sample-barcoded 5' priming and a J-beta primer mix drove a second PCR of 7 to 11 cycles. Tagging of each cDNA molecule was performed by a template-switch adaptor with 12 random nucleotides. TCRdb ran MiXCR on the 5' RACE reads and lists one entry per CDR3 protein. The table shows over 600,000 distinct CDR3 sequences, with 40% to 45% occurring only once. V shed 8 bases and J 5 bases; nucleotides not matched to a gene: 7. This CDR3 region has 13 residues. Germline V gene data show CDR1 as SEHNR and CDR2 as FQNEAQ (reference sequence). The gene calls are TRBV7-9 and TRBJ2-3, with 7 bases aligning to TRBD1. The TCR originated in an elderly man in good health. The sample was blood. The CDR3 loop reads CASEGARIDTQYF. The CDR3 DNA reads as TGTGCCAGCGAGGGGGCGAGAATAGATACGCAGTATTTT.